This T cell receptor (beta chain) was captured by sequencing in a study of graft-versus-host responses after intestinal transplantation. V was clipped by 1 base and J by 4 bases, with 14 bases between them. In germline, CDR1 is MDHEN, CDR2 SYDVKM. This CDR3 comprises 15 residues. Study findings and constraints: Early post-transplant HvG declines tracked with peak circulating GvH clone levels.

The assay was immunoSEQ multiplex PCR, and TCRdb's table has in-frame clones only and misses some. The sample has about 86,000 clones, 90% to 95% seen once. About this clone itself: Its matching antigen is unknown.

The V call is TRBV28, the J call TRBJ2-7; D perhaps matches TRBD2 (5 bases). The receptor comes from a human donor who received an intestinal transplant. Sequences were derived from unstimulated CD8+ T cells sorted from spleen or lymph node cells, sampled before intestinal transplant. The DNA for the CDR3 is TGTGCCAGCAGTTTATCGAGGGAGATTAAATACGAGCAGTACTTC. This gives the protein CASSLSREIKYEQYF.